Detailed here is one TCR beta chain. The data derive from a study of blood T cell repertoires in COVID-19. Looking at the study overall: PBMCs, B-cell-depleted T cells, or T cells provided the cDNA or gDNA that made up the material.

In the source study's methods: Amplifying reference gene primers gave estimates of nucleated cell counts. Method: immunoSEQ multiplex PCR; TCRdb's copy keeps in-frame clones and lacks some. The DNA was the basis for D and trimming; V, J and clone size are from that table. The table records roughly 230,000 clones, around 82% of them present only once. The sample was peripheral blood. The TCR sequence derives from a woman older than 75 with acute or convalescent COVID-19.

DNA for the CDR3: TGCGCCAGCAGCCCTAGGGGCGAAAACATTCAGTACTTC. Translating gives CASSPRGENIQYF. The chain uses TRBV5-1 and TRBJ2-4; D might be TRBD1 (5 bases). Germline V gene sequence: CDR1 SGHRS, CDR2 YFSETQ. V was shortened by 4 bases and J by 5 bases, with 10 bases between the two germline ends. The length of the CDR3 is 13 residues. The variable domain in full, with the rest retrieved from reference TRBV5-1 and TRBJ2-4, is KAGVTQTPRYLIKTRGQQVTLSCSPISGHRSVSWYQQTPGQGLQFLFEYFSETQRNKGNFPGRFSGRQFSNSRSEMNVSTLELGDSALYLCASSPRGENIQYFGAGTRLSVL.